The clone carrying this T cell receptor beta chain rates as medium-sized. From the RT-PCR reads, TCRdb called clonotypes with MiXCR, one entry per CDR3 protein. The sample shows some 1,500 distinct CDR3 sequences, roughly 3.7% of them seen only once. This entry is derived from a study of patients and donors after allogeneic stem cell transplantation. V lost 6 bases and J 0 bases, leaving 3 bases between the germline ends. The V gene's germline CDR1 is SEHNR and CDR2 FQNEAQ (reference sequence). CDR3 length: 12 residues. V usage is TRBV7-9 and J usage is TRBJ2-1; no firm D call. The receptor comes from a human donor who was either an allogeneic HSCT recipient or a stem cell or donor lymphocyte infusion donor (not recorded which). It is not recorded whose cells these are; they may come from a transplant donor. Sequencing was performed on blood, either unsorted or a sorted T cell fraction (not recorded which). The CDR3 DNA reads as TGTGCCAGCAGGAGCTCCTACAATGAGCAGTTCTTC. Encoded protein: CASRSSYNEQFF.